These 8 T cell receptor beta chains originate from one sample sequenced in a study of T-cell reconstitution after alpha-beta-depleted transplantation in children. Using unique molecular identifiers, the investigators prepared the TCRbeta library. TCRdb reprocessed the PCR reads via MiXCR and lists one record per CDR3 protein. The sample has about 980,000 distinct CDR3 sequences, around 30% seen once; the top ten hold about 28%. The sequenced sample was PBMCs, mostly from graft donor cells, obtained 360 days after TCRalphabeta/CD19-depleted stem cell transplant. Receptors originate from a boy under two years old who had a stem cell transplant for SCID, so the T cells may come from the graft donor.

The chain recombines TRBV7-2 with TRBJ2-7; D remains unclear. CDR1 SGHTA and CDR2 FQGNSA come from the germline V gene. The CDR3 covers 15 residues. Trimming pared 0 bases from V and 4 bases from J, leaving 13 bases between. The CDR3 sequence: CASSLALQGRYEQYF. The CDR3 DNA follows: TGTGCCAGCAGCTTAGCGCTTCAAGGGCGGTACGAGCAGTACTTC.

The chain recombines TRBV29-1 with TRBJ1-1; possibly TRBD1 for D (6 bases). With 7 bases removed from V and 5 bases from J, the gap between germline ends came to 14 bases. Germline V gene lookup returns CDR1 SQVTM and CDR2 ANQGSEA. CDR3 length: 12 residues. CDR3 region: CSAEGGPTEAFF. For the CDR3, the DNA is TGCAGCGCTGAGGGGGGGCCAACTGAAGCTTTCTTT. Drawing the rest from reference TRBV29-1 and TRBJ1-1, the complete variable domain is SAVISQKPSRDICQRGTSLTIQCQVDSQVTMMFWYRQQPGQSLTLIATANQGSEATYESGFVIDKFPISRPNLTFSTLTVSNMSPEDSSIYLCSAEGGPTEAFFGQGTRLTVV.

The rearrangement links TRBV5-1 to TRBJ1-4; D perhaps matches TRBD1 (5 bases). V shed 0 bases and J shed 11 bases, with 11 bases lying between them. The CDR3 contains 13 residues. Germline loops: CDR1 SGHRS, CDR2 YFSETQ. CDR3 residues: CASSLEGTDKLFF. The CDR3 nucleotides read TGCGCCAGCAGCTTGGAGGGGACGGATAAACTGTTTTTT.

This clonotype was observed a few times. The gene calls are TRBV4-3 and TRBJ2-2; the D is unclear. Germline-derived CDR1 and CDR2 are LGHNA and YSLEER. This CDR3 region has 15 residues. The V and J ends lost 0 bases and 5 bases respectively, with 10 bases between them. CDR3 sequence: CASSQDIGPTGELFF. The CDR3 DNA is TGCGCCAGCAGCCAAGATATTGGGCCAACCGGGGAGCTGTTTTTT.

The V call is TRBV12-3 or TRBV12-4, the J call TRBJ2-6; the match to TRBD1 covers 7 bases. CDR3 length equals 17 residues. V shed 5 bases and J 4 bases; nucleotides not matched to a gene: 11. The CDR3 reads CASSAGGALWGANVLTF. CDR3 in DNA: TGTGCCAGCAGTGCAGGGGGAGCATTGTGGGGGGCCAACGTCCTGACTTTC.

The genes are TRBV7-6 and TRBJ1-1, with D hard to call. The CDR3 extends over 14 amino acids. V lost 2 bases and J lost 1, with 8 bases in between. The germline V gene encodes CDR1 SGHVS and CDR2 FNYEAQ. This CDR3 is CASSLNLRNTEAFF. CDR3 in DNA: TGTGCCAGCAGCTTAAATCTCCGGAACACTGAAGCTTTCTTT.

The chain employs TRBV5-1 and TRBJ2-6; no firm D call. Germline V lookup: CDR1 SGHRS, CDR2 YFSETQ. The V end lost 1 base, the J end lost 2 bases, and 10 bases lay between the germline ends. The CDR3 runs 16 residues. This CDR3 is CASSLMGQTGANVLTF. In DNA, the CDR3 is TGCGCCAGCAGCTTGATGGGTCAGACTGGGGCCAACGTCCTGACTTTC.

This clonotype was detected many times. The CDR3 region has the DNA TGCGCCAGCAGCCGTGACAGGGGGCGTTACGAGCAGTACTTC. The encoded protein is CASSRDRGRYEQYF. This sequence joins TRBV4-1 and TRBJ2-7; 10 bases are shared with TRBD1. This CDR3 is 14 amino acids long. V lost 4 bases to trimming and J lost 4 bases; unmatched junction nucleotides: 4. Germline CDR1 MGHRA, CDR2 YSYEKL.